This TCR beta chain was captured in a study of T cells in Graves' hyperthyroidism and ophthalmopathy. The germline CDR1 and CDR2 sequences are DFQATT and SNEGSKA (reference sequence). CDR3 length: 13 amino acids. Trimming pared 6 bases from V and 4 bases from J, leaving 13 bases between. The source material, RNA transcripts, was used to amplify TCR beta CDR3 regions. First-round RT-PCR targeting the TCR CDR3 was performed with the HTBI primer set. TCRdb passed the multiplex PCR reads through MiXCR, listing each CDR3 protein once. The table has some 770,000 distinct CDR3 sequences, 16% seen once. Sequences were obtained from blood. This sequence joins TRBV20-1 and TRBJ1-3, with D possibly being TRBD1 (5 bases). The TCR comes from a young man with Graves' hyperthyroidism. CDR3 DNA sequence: TGCAGTGCACCGGCGGGGCTGGGAAACACCATATATTTT. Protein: CSAPAGLGNTIYF.